This TCR beta chain was identified during a study of blood T cell repertoires in COVID-19. Study details: Collection of acute and convalescent COVID-19 samples took place in the United States, Italy and Spain. The analysed material was cDNA or gDNA that came from T cells, B-cell-depleted T cells, or PBMCs.

The V end lost 5 bases, the J end lost 8 bases, and 10 bases lay between the germline ends. CDR3 length: 13 residues. CDR1 is MGHDK and CDR2 is SYGVNS in the germline V gene. The authors' processing: For nucleated cells, counts were estimated from reference gene primer amplification. Here immunoSEQ multiplex PCR was the method, and the copy in TCRdb shows in-frame clones only, minus some. V and J calls and clone size come straight from that table; D and trimming were deduced from the DNA. The repertoire includes about 83,000 clones, 90% of them detected once, and approximately 16% sits in the top ten.

The material sequenced was peripheral blood. The rearrangement uses TRBV25-1 and TRBJ1-6; D is ambiguous. The sequence was collected from a woman of 80 years or more with active or convalescent COVID-19. The CDR3 DNA follows: TGTGCCAGCAGTATAGTCTCTTATTCACCCCTCCACTTT. Amino acids: CASSIVSYSPLHF.